The sequence of this T cell receptor beta chain was determined in a study of blood T cell repertoires in COVID-19. On the study more broadly: Samples of COVID-19 (acute and convalescent) were obtained from the United States, Italy and Spain. Sources were T cells, B-cell-depleted T cells, or PBMCs; the material itself was cDNA or gDNA.

As handled by the study authors: How many nucleated cells were present was estimated from reference gene primer amplification. Method: immunoSEQ multiplex PCR; TCRdb's copy keeps in-frame clones and lacks some. Clonal size and the V and J genes are those of that table, whereas D and trimming came from the DNA. The sample includes about 310,000 clones, over 75% of them seen just once. Germline V gene lookup returns CDR1 GTSNPN and CDR2 SVGIG (reference sequence). Trimming removed 8 bases from V and 2 bases from J; junction bases left unmatched: 10. The length of the CDR3 is 14 residues. The rearrangement uses TRBV30 and TRBJ2-3; 7 bases are a match to TRBD1. The material sequenced was peripheral blood. The sequence was obtained from a woman aged 45-60 years who had recovered from COVID-19. The CDR3 sequence is CAGYRGGNTDTQYF. CDR3 nucleotides: TGTGCCGGCTACAGGGGTGGGAACACAGATACGCAGTATTTT.